Listed here is a single T cell receptor beta chain. Germline V lookup: CDR1 MNHEY, CDR2 SVGEGT. This CDR3 comprises 16 residues. With 3 bases clipped from V and 0 bases from J, the junction kept 5 bases outside the gene matches. This entry is derived from a study of T cell responses to AZD1222 COVID-19 vaccine. Method: immunoSEQ multiplex PCR; TCRdb's copy keeps in-frame clones and lacks some. The sample contains around 110,000 clones, 85% to 90% of which appear only once. The material sequenced was peripheral blood, taken on day 0 of AZD1222 vaccination. The chain uses TRBV6-2 or TRBV6-3 and TRBJ1-2, with 9 bases lining up with TRBD1. This TCR was recovered from an adult in good health. Here the CDR3 reads CASSYGTGTTNYGYTF. The DNA for the CDR3 is TGTGCCAGCAGTTATGGGACAGGGACCACTAACTATGGCTACACCTTC.